The rows below give T cell receptor beta chains drawn from one sample of a study of blood T cell repertoires in COVID-19. Sequencing was performed with immunoSEQ multiplex PCR; in TCRdb, only in-frame clones are kept and a portion is missing. The sample has about 160,000 clones; 79% are singletons. Input material: peripheral blood. These receptors originate from a woman in her sixties or seventies with COVID-19, enrolled during active disease. CDR3s include the opening cysteine and the closing phenylalanine or tryptophan. D genes are given only for firm matches. For some rows the clone size is stated as once, few or many, or as a class when expanded; others skip it.

v_call	d_call	j_call	clone_size	cdr3_nt	cdr3_aa
TRBV7-3	NA	TRBJ2-3	NA	TGTGCCAGCAGCTTATCCCCCGCCGGGTCGCTAGATACGCAGTATTTT	CASSLSPAGSLDTQYF
TRBV6-6	NA	TRBJ2-1	NA	TGTGCCAGCAGCTGGGCCTCTCGGACATACAATGAGCAGTTCTTC	CASSWASRTYNEQFF
TRBV18	TRBD1	TRBJ1-1	few	TGTGCCAGCTCACCGCGGACAGGGGTGCTCACTGAAGCTTTCTTT	CASSPRTGVLTEAFF
TRBV6-6	NA	TRBJ2-7	NA	TGTGCCAGCAGTCCCGTTCGGAGTACCTACGAGCAGTACTTC	CASSPVRSTYEQYF
TRBV28	TRBD2	TRBJ2-1	once	TGTGCCAGCAGCGGACTAGCGGGTCGATCCGGAAGGTCCAATGAGCAGTTCTTC	CASSGLAGRSGRSNEQFF
TRBV5-1	TRBD1	TRBJ2-1	NA	TGCGCCAGCAGCTCGGGTGGGGGACAGGGGAACAATGAGCAGTTCTTC	CASSSGGGQGNNEQFF
TRBV29-1	TRBD1	TRBJ2-7	NA	TGCAGCGTCGTTTCCTTCACAGGGGGCGAGGTTCGAGGGCAGTACTTC	CSVVSFTGGEVRGQYF
TRBV29-1	TRBD2	TRBJ2-5	NA	TGCAGCGTTGAAGGGACTAGGGAAGAGACCCAGTACTTC	CSVEGTREETQYF
TRBV14	TRBD1	TRBJ2-4	NA	TGTGCCAGCAGCACGACACAGGGGCGTCTTCAGTACTTC	CASSTTQGRLQYF
TRBV19	NA	TRBJ2-2	NA	TGTGCCAGTAGTATCTTAACAGAGAACACCGGGGAGCTGTTTTTT	CASSILTENTGELFF
TRBV30	TRBD2	TRBJ2-2	many	TGTGCCTGGATAGCGGGGGTGAACACCGGGGAGCTGTTTTTT	CAWIAGVNTGELFF
TRBV11-1	TRBD1	TRBJ1-1	NA	TGTGCCAGCAACGCCATCGACAGGGGGAAGGCTGAAGCTTTCTTT	CASNAIDRGKAEAFF
TRBV2	TRBD1	TRBJ2-3	NA	TGTGCCAGCAGTGAAATAGGGGGCTTGAGCACAGATACGCAGTATTTT	CASSEIGGLSTDTQYF
TRBV6-1	TRBD1	TRBJ1-5	NA	TGTGCCAGCAGTGGGCCCGGGACAGGGCTTAGCAATCAGCCCCAGCATTTT	CASSGPGTGLSNQPQHF
TRBV10-3	NA	TRBJ1-4	NA	TGTGCCATCAGTAAATCCCCGGGAGCTAATGAAAAACTGTTTTTT	CAISKSPGANEKLFF
TRBV4-1	TRBD1	TRBJ2-7	NA	TGCGCCAGCAGCCAAGAACAGGGGGCGAGGGGGTGGCACTTC	CASSQEQGARGWHF
TRBV19	NA	TRBJ2-6	NA	TGTGCCAGTACCCCAAGAGGTTCTGGGGCCAACGTCCTGACTTTC	CASTPRGSGANVLTF
TRBV7-9	NA	TRBJ2-1	NA	TGTGCCAGCAGCCATGACCACTCGGAGGGGGAGCAGTTCTTC	CASSHDHSEGEQFF
TRBV4-2	TRBD2	TRBJ2-1	NA	TGTGCCAGCAGCCAAGAAGCGACTAGCGGGGGGTTTAATGAGCAGTTCTTC	CASSQEATSGGFNEQFF
TRBV7-3	NA	TRBJ2-7	NA	TGTGCCAGCAGCTTAGGTAGCGGAGCCTACGAGCAGTACTTC	CASSLGSGAYEQYF
TRBV9	NA	TRBJ2-2	NA	TGTGCCAGCAGCGTAGGGTCAGGGGCCGGGGAGCTGTTTTTT	CASSVGSGAGELFF
TRBV13	TRBD1	TRBJ1-6	NA	TGTGCCAGCAGCTTCACAGGGGCGTCCTATAATTCACCCCTCCACTTT	CASSFTGASYNSPLHF
TRBV7-8	NA	TRBJ1-5	NA	TGTGCCAGCAGTGACGACAAGCGCAATCAGCCCCAGCATTTT	CASSDDKRNQPQHF
TRBV6-5	NA	TRBJ1-6	once	TGTGCCAACTCGCAAGCTTATAATTCACCCCTCCACTTT	CANSQAYNSPLHF
TRBV20-1	NA	TRBJ1-1	NA	TGCAGTGCTAGTCAGCGTATCGATCCCACCTTCGCTTTCTTT	CSASQRIDPTFAFF
TRBV28	TRBD2	TRBJ2-3	NA	TGTGCCAGCAGTTTATTGGTGCGGGGGGTAGATACGCAGTATTTT	CASSLLVRGVDTQYF
TRBV28	TRBD1	TRBJ1-4	NA	TGTGCCAGCAGTCCATTACCCGGACAGGTTAATGAAAAACTGTTTTTT	CASSPLPGQVNEKLFF
TRBV15	NA	TRBJ2-5	NA	TGTGCCACCAGCAGAGGCAGAAAAGAGACCCAGTACTTC	CATSRGRKETQYF
TRBV10-3	TRBD2	TRBJ2-2	NA	TGTGCCATACTTCAAGGAGCGGGAGGCGGGTCGAACACCGGGGAGCTGTTTTTT	CAILQGAGGGSNTGELFF
TRBV28	NA	TRBJ1-2	NA	TGTGCCAGCAGTTTGCAGGGGTCAAGTTATGGCTACACCTTC	CASSLQGSSYGYTF
TRBV21-1	NA	TRBJ1-2	NA	TGTGCCAGCAGCAAAAATGAGGGACAGTTCCATGGCTACACCTTC	CASSKNEGQFHGYTF
TRBV6-5	NA	TRBJ2-7	NA	TGTGCCAGCAGGGGCGGGGGCCGGGGAGGCTACGAGCAGTACTTC	CASRGGGRGGYEQYF
TRBV19	TRBD1	TRBJ2-5	NA	TGTGCCAGTAGTCCACGACAGGGCCAAGAGACCCAGTACTTC	CASSPRQGQETQYF
TRBV6-5	TRBD1	TRBJ2-3	NA	TGTGCCAGCGGACAGGGTGCAGATACGCAGTATTTT	CASGQGADTQYF
TRBV28	NA	TRBJ1-4	NA	TGTGCCAGCACCCCCCCGAGAGGGACTAATGAAAAACTGTTTTTT	CASTPPRGTNEKLFF
TRBV29-1	TRBD1	TRBJ2-7	once	TGCAGCGTTGAGGTACAGGGGCCTACCTACGAGCAGTACTTC	CSVEVQGPTYEQYF
TRBV23-1	NA	TRBJ1-5	few	TGCGCCAGCAGGTGTCTTAGGCCCCAGCATTTT	CASRCLRPQHF
TRBV5-8	NA	TRBJ2-3	NA	TGTGCCAGCAGCTTGGGGATAGCTGCAGATACGCAGTATTTT	CASSLGIAADTQYF
TRBV6-6	NA	TRBJ1-1	NA	TGTGCCAGCAGTTACTACAGGGAATCTGAAGCTTTCTTT	CASSYYRESEAFF